Below, one TCR beta chain is given with its context. This clone has just a few counts. This clone's antigen is unknown. It has no much larger one-base neighbor in the sample; base qualities were not kept. The CDR3 regions of human TCRbeta chains were analyzed by immunosequencing. On the study's bioinformatics: TCRs in the repertoires were compared against a reference library of SARS-CoV-2-specific TCRs that had been generated with the MIRA antigen-specificity platform. Breadth was defined as the fraction of unique TCRs that were SARS-CoV-2-associated, and depth was defined as the fraction of total T cells that were SARS-CoV-2-associated. Using the MIRA data, every spike-specific TCR was mapped to the spike region that the TCR reacted to and assigned to either a CD4 or a CD8 class. Log10-transformed breadth and depth values were compared by one-way ANOVA with Sidak's multiple comparisons tests. Drawn from immuneACCESS, this table holds only the in-frame rearrangements with V and J called that TCRdb kept. Clones are partly lost; checked studies trace under half to an unresolved V gene and leave the rest unexplained. The V and J calls and clone size are taken from that table; D and trimming were inferred from the DNA. The sample table lists tens of thousands of clones, just over 90% of them with a count of one. Jointly, the top ten make up 11% of the sample.

Taken with the paper, the label for time point translates to: about 28 days (+/-7) after the second vaccine dose. AZD1222 recipients with second doses at about 4 weeks or about 12 weeks were pooled, because spike-specific TCR depth and breadth did not differ between schedules. The vaccinee samples were drawn from two UK trials, COV001 and COV002, one of which was a single-blind randomized controlled phase 2/3 trial testing AZD1222 (ChAdOx1 nCoV-19) in healthy adults. For TCRbeta chain sequencing, PBMC samples from trial participants were taken at day 0 and at day 28 after the second dose. These data belong to a study of T cell responses to AZD1222 COVID-19 vaccine (dated by TCRdb to the early 2020s). Looking at the study overall: TCR sequencing was performed for 230 to 250 trial participants, of whom around 200 were given two doses of AZD1222 and some 26 were given two doses of MenACWY control vaccine. Trial participants were enrolled by age into 18-55, 56-69 and 70-plus year subgroups, with about 150, 28 and 57 TCR-sequenced participants respectively. Results and caveats for the whole study, not just this receptor: Because no day 14 peak-response samples were available, repertoires were characterized only after the peak T cell response. In the small 56-69-year group, the increase in depth fell short of significance, most likely because of low power. The vaccine-associated CD4 TCRs covered the entire spike protein, and the dominant responses fell in regions 160-218 and 743-854. Conclusions about previously exposed vaccinees are limited because only six or seven AZD1222 recipients were SARS-CoV-2 seropositive at baseline. Most participants were white British and females outnumbered males, and the authors suggested that clonal diversity may have been underestimated. After two AZD1222 doses, spike-specific TCR breadth and depth were significantly higher than at day 0 and than in MenACWY recipients. Reportedly, almost half of the unique spike-specific TCRs recognized epitopes lying outside the regions that are mutated in the B.1.351 and B.1.1.7 variants.

The CDR3 goes from the cysteine to the phenylalanine over 12 residues. The entry retains the CDR3 DNA only, 36 bases that are in frame from base 1. CDR1 and CDR2, per the germline V gene (reference sequence), are DFQATT and SNEGSKA. Trimming at the junction amounts to 3 bases on V and 8 bases on J, and the germline ends lie 11 bases apart. This receptor was identified in an adult who received the AZD1222 COVID-19 vaccine. Sequenced here: peripheral blood, sampled 28 days after the second AZD1222 dose. Here the chain combines TRBV20-1 and TRBJ2-1; no D gene call is confident. The CDR3 loop reads CSASRLRDEQFF. The nucleotide sequence reads TGCAGTGCTAGTCGGCTTAGGGATGAGCAGTTCTTC.